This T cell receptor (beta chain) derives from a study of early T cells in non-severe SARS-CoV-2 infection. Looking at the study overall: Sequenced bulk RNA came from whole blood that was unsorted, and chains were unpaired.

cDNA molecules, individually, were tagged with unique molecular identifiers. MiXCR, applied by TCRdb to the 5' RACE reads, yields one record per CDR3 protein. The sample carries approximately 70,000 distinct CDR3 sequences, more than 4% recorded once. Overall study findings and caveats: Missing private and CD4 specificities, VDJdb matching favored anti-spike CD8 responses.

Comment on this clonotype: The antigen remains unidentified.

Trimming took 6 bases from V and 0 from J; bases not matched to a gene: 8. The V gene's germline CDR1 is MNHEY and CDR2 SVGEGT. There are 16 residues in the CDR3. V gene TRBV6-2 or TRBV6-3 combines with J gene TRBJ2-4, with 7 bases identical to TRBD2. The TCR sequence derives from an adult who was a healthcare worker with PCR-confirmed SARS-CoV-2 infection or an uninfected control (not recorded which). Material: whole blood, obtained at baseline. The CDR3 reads CASRPREGRAKNIQYF. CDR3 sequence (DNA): TGTGCCAGCAGACCTAGGGAGGGGAGAGCCAAAAACATTCAGTACTTC.